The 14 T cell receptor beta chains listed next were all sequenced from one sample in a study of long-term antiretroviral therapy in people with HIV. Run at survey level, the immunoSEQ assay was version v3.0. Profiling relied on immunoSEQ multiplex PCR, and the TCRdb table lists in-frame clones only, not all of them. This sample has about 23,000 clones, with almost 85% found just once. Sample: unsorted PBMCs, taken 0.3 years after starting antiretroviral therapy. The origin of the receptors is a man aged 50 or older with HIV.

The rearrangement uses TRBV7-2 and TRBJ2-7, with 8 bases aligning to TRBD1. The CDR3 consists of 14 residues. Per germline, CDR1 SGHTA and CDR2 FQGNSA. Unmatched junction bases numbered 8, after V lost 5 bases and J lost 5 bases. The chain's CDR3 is CASSRRGQANEQYF. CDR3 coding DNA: TGTGCCAGCAGCAGGAGGGGACAGGCCAACGAGCAGTACTTC. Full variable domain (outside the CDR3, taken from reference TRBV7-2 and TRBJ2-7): GAGVSQSPSNKVTEKGKDVELRCDPISGHTALYWYRQSLGQGLEFLIYFQGNSAPDKSGLPSDRFSAERTGGSVSTLTIQRTQQEDSAVYLCASSRRGQANEQYFGPGTRLTVT.

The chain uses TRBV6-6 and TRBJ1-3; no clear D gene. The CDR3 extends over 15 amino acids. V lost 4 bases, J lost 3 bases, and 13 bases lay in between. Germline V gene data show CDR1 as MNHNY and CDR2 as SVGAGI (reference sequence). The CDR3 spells CASSSPPIGGNTIYF. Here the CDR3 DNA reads TGTGCCAGCAGTTCCCCTCCGATCGGTGGAAACACCATATATTTT.

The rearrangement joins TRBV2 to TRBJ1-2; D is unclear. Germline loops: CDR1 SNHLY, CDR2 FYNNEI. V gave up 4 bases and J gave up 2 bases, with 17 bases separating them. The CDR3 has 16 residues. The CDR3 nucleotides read TGTGCCAGCAGTGTTAGGAGGGTAACTGAAAACTATGGCTACACCTTC. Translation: CASSVRRVTENYGYTF.

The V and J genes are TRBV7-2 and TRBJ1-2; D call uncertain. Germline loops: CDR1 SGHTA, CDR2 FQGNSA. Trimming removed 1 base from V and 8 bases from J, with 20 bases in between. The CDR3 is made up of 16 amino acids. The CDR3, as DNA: TGTGCCAGCAGCTTAGAGTGGGATCCCTATATGGGCGGCTACACCTTC. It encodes CASSLEWDPYMGGYTF. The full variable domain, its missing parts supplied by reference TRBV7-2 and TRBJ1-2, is GAGVSQSPSNKVTEKGKDVELRCDPISGHTALYWYRQSLGQGLEFLIYFQGNSAPDKSGLPSDRFSAERTGGSVSTLTIQRTQQEDSAVYLCASSLEWDPYMGGYTFGSGTRLTVV.

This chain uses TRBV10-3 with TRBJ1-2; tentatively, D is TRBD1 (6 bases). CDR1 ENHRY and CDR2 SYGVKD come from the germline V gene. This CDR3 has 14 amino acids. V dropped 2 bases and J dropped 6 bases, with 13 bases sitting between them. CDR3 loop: CAISEAWGPDGYTF. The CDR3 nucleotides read TGTGCCATCAGTGAGGCCTGGGGGCCGGATGGCTACACCTTC.

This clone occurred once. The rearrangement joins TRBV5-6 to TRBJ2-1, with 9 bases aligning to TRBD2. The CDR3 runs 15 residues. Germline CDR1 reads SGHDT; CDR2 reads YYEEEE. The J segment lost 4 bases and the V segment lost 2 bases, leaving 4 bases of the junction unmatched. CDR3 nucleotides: TGTGCCAGCAGCTTATCACTAGCGGGTTACAATGAGCAGTTCTTC. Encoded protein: CASSLSLAGYNEQFF. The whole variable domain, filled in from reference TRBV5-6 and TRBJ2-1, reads DAGVTQSPTHLIKTRGQQVTLRCSPKSGHDTVSWYQQALGQGPQFIFQYYEEEERQRGNFPDRFSGHQFPNYSSELNVNALLLGDSALYLCASSLSLAGYNEQFFGPGTRLTVL.

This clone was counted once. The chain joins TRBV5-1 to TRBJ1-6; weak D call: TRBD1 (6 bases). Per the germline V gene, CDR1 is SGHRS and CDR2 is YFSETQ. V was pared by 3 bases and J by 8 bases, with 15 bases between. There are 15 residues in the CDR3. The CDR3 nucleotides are TGCGCCAGCAGCTGGGTGACCCCAGGGGATTCACCCCTCCACTTT. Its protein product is CASSWVTPGDSPLHF.

CDR3 in DNA: TGTGCCAGCAGCTTGGCCGGGGGGACAGGGGTTGACCAGCCCCAGCATTTT. Translation: CASSLAGGTGVDQPQHF. This chain links TRBV5-5 with TRBJ1-5; 10 bases are shared with TRBD1. Germline V gene sequence: CDR1 SGHKS, CDR2 YYEKEE (reference sequence). V lost 0 bases and J lost 7; bases outside the gene matches: 10. The CDR3 has 17 amino acids. The complete variable domain, with remaining parts taken from reference TRBV5-5 and TRBJ1-5, reads DAGVTQSPTHLIKTRGQQVTLRCSPISGHKSVSWYQQVLGQGPQFIFQYYEKEERGRGNFPDRFSARQFPNYSSELNVNALLLGDSALYLCASSLAGGTGVDQPQHFGDGTRLSIL.

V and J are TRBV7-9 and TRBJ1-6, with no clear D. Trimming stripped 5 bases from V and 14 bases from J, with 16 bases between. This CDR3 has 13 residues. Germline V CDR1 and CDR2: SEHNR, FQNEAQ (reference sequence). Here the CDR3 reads CASSPSPSQSLHF. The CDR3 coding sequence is TGTGCCAGCAGCCCGTCCCCGTCCCAGTCCCTCCACTTT. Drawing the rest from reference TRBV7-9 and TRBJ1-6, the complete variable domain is DTGVSQNPRHKITKRGQNVTFRCDPISEHNRLYWYRQTLGQGPEFLTYFQNEAQLEKSRLLSDRFSAERPKGSFSTLEIQRTEQGDSAMYLCASSPSPSQSLHFGNGTRLTVT.

In DNA, the CDR3 is TGTGCCAGCAGTTTCAGGGGCTCCTACAATGAGCAGTTCTTC. It specifies CASSFRGSYNEQFF. This chain links TRBV2 with TRBJ2-1, with a weak D call TRBD1 (6 bases). The germline V gene has CDR1 SNHLY and CDR2 FYNNEI. V was trimmed by 5 bases and J by 0 bases, leaving 8 bases between them. The CDR3 extends over 14 amino acids.

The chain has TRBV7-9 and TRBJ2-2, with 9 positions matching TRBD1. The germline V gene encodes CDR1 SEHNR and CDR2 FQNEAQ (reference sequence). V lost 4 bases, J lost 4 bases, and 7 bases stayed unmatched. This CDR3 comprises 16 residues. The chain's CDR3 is CASSSPGQGGTGELFF. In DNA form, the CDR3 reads TGTGCCAGCAGCTCGCCGGGACAGGGCGGCACCGGGGAGCTGTTTTTT.

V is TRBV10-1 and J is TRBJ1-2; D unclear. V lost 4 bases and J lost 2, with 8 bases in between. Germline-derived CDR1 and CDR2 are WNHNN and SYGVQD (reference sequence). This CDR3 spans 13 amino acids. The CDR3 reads CASSVGVNYGYTF. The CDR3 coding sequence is TGCGCCAGCAGTGTTGGTGTCAACTATGGCTACACCTTC.

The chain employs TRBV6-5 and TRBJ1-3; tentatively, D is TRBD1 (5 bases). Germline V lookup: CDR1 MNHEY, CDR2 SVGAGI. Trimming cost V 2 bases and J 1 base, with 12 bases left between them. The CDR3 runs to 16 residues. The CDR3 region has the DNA TGTGCCAGCAGTTACCGACAGCTTTTGTCTGGAAACACCATATATTTT. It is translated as CASSYRQLLSGNTIYF.

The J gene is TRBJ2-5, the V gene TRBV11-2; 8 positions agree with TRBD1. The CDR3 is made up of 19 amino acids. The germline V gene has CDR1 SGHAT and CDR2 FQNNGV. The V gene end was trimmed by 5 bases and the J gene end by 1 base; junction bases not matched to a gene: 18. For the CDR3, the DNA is TGTGCCAGCAGCCCTAGCCTCCCCTGGGACAGGTATTTCCAAGAGACCCAGTACTTC. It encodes CASSPSLPWDRYFQETQYF.